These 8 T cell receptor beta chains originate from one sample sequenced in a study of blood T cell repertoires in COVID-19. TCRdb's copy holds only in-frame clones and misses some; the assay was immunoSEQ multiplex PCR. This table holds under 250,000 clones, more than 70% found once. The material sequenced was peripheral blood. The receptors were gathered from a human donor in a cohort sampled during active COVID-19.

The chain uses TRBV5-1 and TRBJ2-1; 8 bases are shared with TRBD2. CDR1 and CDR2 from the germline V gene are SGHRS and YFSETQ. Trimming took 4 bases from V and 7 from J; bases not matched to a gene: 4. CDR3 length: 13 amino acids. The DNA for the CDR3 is TGCGCCAGCAGCATCTCTAGCGGGAATGAGCAGTTCTTC. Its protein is CASSISSGNEQFF.

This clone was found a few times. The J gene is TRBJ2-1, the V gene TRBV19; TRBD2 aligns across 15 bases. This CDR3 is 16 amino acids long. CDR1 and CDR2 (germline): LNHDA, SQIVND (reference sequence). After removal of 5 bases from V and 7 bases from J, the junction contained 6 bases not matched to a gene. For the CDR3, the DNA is TGTGCCAGTAGTCTCCGGACTAGCGGGAGGGGTAATGAGCAGTTCTTC. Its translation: CASSLRTSGRGNEQFF.

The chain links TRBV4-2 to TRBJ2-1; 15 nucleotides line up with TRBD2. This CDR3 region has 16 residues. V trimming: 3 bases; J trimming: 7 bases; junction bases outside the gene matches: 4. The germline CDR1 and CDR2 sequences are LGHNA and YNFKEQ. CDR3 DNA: TGTGCCAGCAGCCAGGATGGACTAGCGGGAGGGAATGAGCAGTTCTTC. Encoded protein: CASSQDGLAGGNEQFF.

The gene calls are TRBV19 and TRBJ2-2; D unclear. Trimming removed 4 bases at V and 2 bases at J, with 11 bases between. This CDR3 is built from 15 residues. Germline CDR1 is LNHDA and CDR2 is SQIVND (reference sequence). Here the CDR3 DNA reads TGTGCCAGTAGTACCACCGGGTATAACACCGGGGAGCTGTTTTTT. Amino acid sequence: CASSTTGYNTGELFF.

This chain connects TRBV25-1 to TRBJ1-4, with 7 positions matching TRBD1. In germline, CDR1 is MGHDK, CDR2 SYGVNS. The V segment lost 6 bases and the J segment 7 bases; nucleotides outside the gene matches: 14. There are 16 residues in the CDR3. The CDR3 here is CASSGNIDRVFEKLFF. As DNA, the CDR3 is TGTGCCAGCAGCGGTAATATAGACAGGGTATTTGAAAAACTGTTTTTT. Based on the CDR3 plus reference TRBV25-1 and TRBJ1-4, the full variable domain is EADIYQTPRYLVIGTGKKITLECSQTMGHDKMYWYQQDPGMELHLIHYSYGVNSTEKGDLSSESTVSRIRTEHFPLTLESARPSHTSQYLCASSGNIDRVFEKLFFGSGTQLSVL.

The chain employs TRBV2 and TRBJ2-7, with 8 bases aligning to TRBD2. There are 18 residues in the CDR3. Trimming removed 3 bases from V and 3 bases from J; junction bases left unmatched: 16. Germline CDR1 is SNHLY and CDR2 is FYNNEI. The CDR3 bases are TGTGCCAGCAGTGATCTGAGAGGAGCGGGGGACTCAGACTACGAGCAGTACTTC. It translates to CASSDLRGAGDSDYEQYF.

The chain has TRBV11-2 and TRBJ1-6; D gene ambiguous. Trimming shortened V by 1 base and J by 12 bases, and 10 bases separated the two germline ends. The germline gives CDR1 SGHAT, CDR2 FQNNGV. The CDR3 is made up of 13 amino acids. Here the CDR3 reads CASSLVLDEPLHF. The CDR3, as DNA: TGTGCCAGCAGCTTAGTCTTAGATGAACCCCTCCACTTT.

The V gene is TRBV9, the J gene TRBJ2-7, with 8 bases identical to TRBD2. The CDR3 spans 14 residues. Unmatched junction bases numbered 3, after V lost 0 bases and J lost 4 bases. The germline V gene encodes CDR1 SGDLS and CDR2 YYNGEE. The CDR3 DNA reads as TGTGCCAGCAGCGTAGCGGGGGGGATTTACGAGCAGTACTTC. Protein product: CASSVAGGIYEQYF.